These T cell receptor beta chains were read from a single sample in a study of CD8+ T cells in alopecia areata. The data were produced by immunoSEQ multiplex PCR, yet TCRdb's version contains in-frame clones alone and is incomplete. This sample has about 250,000 clones; 60% occur once, and the top ten carry roughly 0.93%. Sequenced here: CD4+ T cells sorted from blood, sampled between weeks 51 and 54, from a patient treated with tofacitinib. The source is a human donor with alopecia areata. Both conserved end residues are part of each CDR3. The D gene is left open where the match is weak. Clone sizes are given selectively: once, few, many, or a class where the clone is expanded.

clone size: few
V gene: TRBV21-1
D gene: NA
J gene: TRBJ2-2
CDR3 DNA: TGTGCCAGCAGCAGGGGACAGGTCCCCGGGGAGCTGTTTTTT
CDR3 protein: CASSRGQVPGELFF

clone size: few
V gene: TRBV15
D gene: TRBD1
J gene: TRBJ1-5
CDR3 DNA: TGTGCCACCAGTCTGGACAGGGGGCGGCAGCCCCAGCATTTT
CDR3 protein: CATSLDRGRQPQHF

clone size: NA
V gene: TRBV11-1
D gene: TRBD1
J gene: TRBJ2-7
CDR3 DNA: TGTGCCAGCAGCACCAGGACAGGGGACGAGCAGTACTTC
CDR3 protein: CASSTRTGDEQYF

clone size: NA
V gene: TRBV14
D gene: NA
J gene: TRBJ2-3
CDR3 DNA: TGTGCCAGCAGCCAAGAAACCCCACAGCGGGGCACAGATACGCAGTATTTT
CDR3 protein: CASSQETPQRGTDTQYF

clone size: NA
V gene: TRBV27
D gene: NA
J gene: TRBJ1-2
CDR3 DNA: TGTGCCAGCAGCCTAGGGGACAACTATGGCTACACCTTC
CDR3 protein: CASSLGDNYGYTF

clone size: NA
V gene: TRBV27
D gene: NA
J gene: TRBJ2-1
CDR3 DNA: TGTGCCAGCAGTTCGGGGCGACTAGGACGAGGCCATGAGCAGTTCTTC
CDR3 protein: CASSSGRLGRGHEQFF

clone size: few
V gene: TRBV5-6
D gene: TRBD2
J gene: TRBJ2-1
CDR3 DNA: TGTGCCAGCAGCTTAAGGGCGGGGGGGCCGAATGAGCAGTTCTTC
CDR3 protein: CASSLRAGGPNEQFF

clone size: NA
V gene: TRBV29-1
D gene: NA
J gene: TRBJ2-3
CDR3 DNA: TGCAGCGGAACGGATGGCACAGATACGCAGTATTTT
CDR3 protein: CSGTDGTDTQYF

clone size: NA
V gene: TRBV30
D gene: TRBD1
J gene: TRBJ2-3
CDR3 DNA: TGTGCCTCGAGCACGAGACAGGGCGCAGATACGCAGTATTTT
CDR3 protein: CASSTRQGADTQYF

clone size: few
V gene: TRBV6-5
D gene: NA
J gene: TRBJ1-6
CDR3 DNA: TGTGCCAGCAGTTACAAAGGTTCCACCTATAATTCACCCCTCCACTTT
CDR3 protein: CASSYKGSTYNSPLHF

clone size: NA
V gene: TRBV7-8
D gene: NA
J gene: TRBJ2-7
CDR3 DNA: TGTGCCAGCAGCTTATGGTCAGAAAACTACGAGCAGTACTTC
CDR3 protein: CASSLWSENYEQYF

clone size: NA
V gene: TRBV29-1
D gene: NA
J gene: TRBJ1-1
CDR3 DNA: TGCAGCGCCCTGGGCCAGGGAGGGGGGTACACTGAAGCTTTCTTT
CDR3 protein: CSALGQGGGYTEAFF

clone size: few
V gene: TRBV5-6
D gene: TRBD1
J gene: TRBJ1-2
CDR3 DNA: TGTGCCAGCACCTCTCCGGGACAGGGGCCTCTAAGCTATGGCTACACCTTC
CDR3 protein: CASTSPGQGPLSYGYTF

clone size: NA
V gene: TRBV9
D gene: TRBD2
J gene: TRBJ2-5
CDR3 DNA: TGTGCCAGCAGCCCCAGACTAGCGGGGTGGGAGACCCAGTACTTC
CDR3 protein: CASSPRLAGWETQYF

clone size: NA
V gene: TRBV18
D gene: NA
J gene: TRBJ1-5
CDR3 DNA: TGTGCCAGCTCACCAGAAAGGGGAGGCAATCAGCCCCAGCATTTT
CDR3 protein: CASSPERGGNQPQHF

clone size: NA
V gene: TRBV29-1
D gene: TRBD1
J gene: TRBJ2-2
CDR3 DNA: TGCAGCGTTGGCCGGACAGGGAACACCGGGGAGCTGTTTTTT
CDR3 protein: CSVGRTGNTGELFF

clone size: NA
V gene: TRBV29-1
D gene: NA
J gene: TRBJ2-3
CDR3 DNA: TGCAGCCCTGGGACCGGCGGAGATACGCAGTATTTT
CDR3 protein: CSPGTGGDTQYF

clone size: NA
V gene: TRBV11-2
D gene: NA
J gene: TRBJ2-5
CDR3 DNA: TGTGCCAGCAGCGTCCACGTCCAGGGAGGAGAGACCCAGTACTTC
CDR3 protein: CASSVHVQGGETQYF

clone size: NA
V gene: TRBV9
D gene: NA
J gene: TRBJ2-2
CDR3 DNA: TGTGCCAGCAGCGTAGGGGGAGGTAACACCGGGGAGCTGTTTTTT
CDR3 protein: CASSVGGGNTGELFF

clone size: NA
V gene: TRBV5-1
D gene: NA
J gene: TRBJ2-7
CDR3 DNA: TGCGCCAGCAGCGTAACAGGTACCTACGAGCAGTACTTC
CDR3 protein: CASSVTGTYEQYF

clone size: NA
V gene: TRBV29-1
D gene: NA
J gene: TRBJ1-3
CDR3 DNA: TGCAGCGTTGTGCCCCACTCTGGAAACACCATATATTTT
CDR3 protein: CSVVPHSGNTIYF

clone size: NA
V gene: TRBV4-1
D gene: NA
J gene: TRBJ2-3
CDR3 DNA: TGCGCCAGCAGCCAAGATTGGAGGCAGTACGCTTCTAGCACAGATACGCAGTATTTT
CDR3 protein: CASSQDWRQYASSTDTQYF

clone size: few
V gene: TRBV29-1
D gene: TRBD1
J gene: TRBJ2-2
CDR3 DNA: TGCAGCGTTGGACAGGGGACAAACACCGGGGAGCTGTTTTTT
CDR3 protein: CSVGQGTNTGELFF

clone size: NA
V gene: TRBV25-1
D gene: TRBD1
J gene: TRBJ2-3
CDR3 DNA: TGTGCCAGCAGCCGGACAGGGACGGGCACAGATACGCAGTATTTT
CDR3 protein: CASSRTGTGTDTQYF

clone size: few
V gene: TRBV29-1
D gene: NA
J gene: TRBJ2-7
CDR3 DNA: TGCAGCGTTGTTGACAGACAGAGTACCTACGAGCAGTACTTC
CDR3 protein: CSVVDRQSTYEQYF

clone size: NA
V gene: TRBV2
D gene: NA
J gene: TRBJ1-1
CDR3 DNA: TGTGCCTTGGCAGTGAAAGGAGAGGGGGTGAACACTGAAGCTTTCTTT
CDR3 protein: CALAVKGEGVNTEAFF

clone size: few
V gene: TRBV2
D gene: NA
J gene: TRBJ2-2
CDR3 DNA: TGTGCCAGCAGTGATTTCCAGAGCCTCACCGGGGAGCTGTTTTTT
CDR3 protein: CASSDFQSLTGELFF

clone size: NA
V gene: TRBV7-2
D gene: NA
J gene: TRBJ1-5
CDR3 DNA: TGTGCCAGCAGCTCGGGCGGACGTAGCAATCAGCCCCAGCATTTT
CDR3 protein: CASSSGGRSNQPQHF

clone size: NA
V gene: TRBV4-1
D gene: TRBD1
J gene: TRBJ2-7
CDR3 DNA: TGCGCCAGCAGCCGGGACAGGGGGACCTACGAGCAGTACTTC
CDR3 protein: CASSRDRGTYEQYF

clone size: few
V gene: TRBV7-2
D gene: TRBD1
J gene: TRBJ2-5
CDR3 DNA: TGTGCCAGCAGCCGGGACAGGGGGCGCCAAGAGACCCAGTACTTC
CDR3 protein: CASSRDRGRQETQYF

clone size: NA
V gene: TRBV7-2
D gene: NA
J gene: TRBJ2-5
CDR3 DNA: TGTGCCAGCAGCTTACGCGGGGCTCAAGAGACCCAGTACTTC
CDR3 protein: CASSLRGAQETQYF

clone size: once
V gene: TRBV28
D gene: NA
J gene: TRBJ2-1
CDR3 DNA: TGTGCCAGCAGTTTTGGCGGGGTCAAACAGGAGCAGTTCTTC
CDR3 protein: CASSFGGVKQEQFF

clone size: NA
V gene: TRBV11-2
D gene: NA
J gene: TRBJ2-3
CDR3 DNA: TGTGCCAGCAGCCCTCTAGGTGGCACAGATACGCAGTATTTT
CDR3 protein: CASSPLGGTDTQYF

clone size: NA
V gene: TRBV29-1
D gene: NA
J gene: TRBJ2-5
CDR3 DNA: TGCAGCGTTGAAGATCAGGTAGACCAAGAGACCCAGTACTTC
CDR3 protein: CSVEDQVDQETQYF

clone size: few
V gene: TRBV7-6
D gene: TRBD1
J gene: TRBJ2-7
CDR3 DNA: TGTGCCAGCAGCTCTACCGGGACAGCGGCACCCTACGAGCAGTACTTC
CDR3 protein: CASSSTGTAAPYEQYF

clone size: NA
V gene: TRBV7-9
D gene: NA
J gene: TRBJ1-2
CDR3 DNA: TGTGCCAGCAGCTTATCGGGACTTGGCTACACCTTC
CDR3 protein: CASSLSGLGYTF

clone size: NA
V gene: TRBV7-3
D gene: NA
J gene: TRBJ1-6
CDR3 DNA: TGTGCCAGCAGCTTAGGGGCAGGAGTTAATTCACCCCTCCACTTT
CDR3 protein: CASSLGAGVNSPLHF

clone size: once
V gene: TRBV4-1
D gene: NA
J gene: TRBJ1-5
CDR3 DNA: TGCGCCAGCAGCCAAGGGAATCAGCCCCAGCATTTT
CDR3 protein: CASSQGNQPQHF

clone size: NA
V gene: TRBV29-1
D gene: NA
J gene: TRBJ2-3
CDR3 DNA: TGCAGCGTTGAACGGGCCGCGGGGCGTACAGATACGCAGTATTTT
CDR3 protein: CSVERAAGRTDTQYF

clone size: NA
V gene: TRBV30
D gene: TRBD1
J gene: TRBJ2-2
CDR3 DNA: TGTGCCGGAGGGACAGGGAAGTCACCCGGGGAGCTGTTTTTT
CDR3 protein: CAGGTGKSPGELFF